Listed here is a single TCR beta chain. Its antigen is not yet known. It has no much larger one-base neighbor in the sample; base qualities were not kept. The entry originates in a study of blood T cells in healthy people across ages (dated by TCRdb to between 2015 and 2017). In the study overall: In model experiments, roughly one uniquely barcoded TCR beta cDNA molecule per two T cells was captured by template switching. The donors were divided into four age groups: young (average roughly 17 years), middle-aged (about 40), aged (approximately 62) and long-lived (about 80). To avoid experimental bias, donors of different ages were distributed randomly across sequencing lanes. For two donors (one aged 18 to 30 and one aged 80 or older), the study analyzed two additional independent replicas of 1 million unique cDNA reads from the same blood draw. The study measured age-related changes in TCR beta repertoire diversity using deep sequencing normalized with unique cDNA molecular identifiers.

Systemically healthy Caucasian individuals from Russia, 35 to 50 in total and aged about 6 to 90 years, were included as donors. Ten milliliters of peripheral blood were drawn from each donor into EDTA-treated Vacutainer tubes. Ficoll-Paque density-gradient centrifugation was used to isolate PBMCs, with at least 6.5 million per sample. Total RNA was extracted from PBMCs with Trizol reagent, with at least 6 micrograms obtained per sample. For every donor, an aliquot of PBMCs went through flow cytometry to measure the percentages of naive CD45RAhigh/CD27high T cells. The germline V gene specifies SQVTM as CDR1 and ANQGSEA as CDR2. The junction shows trimming of 7 bases on V and 2 bases on J, and the gene matches do not reach 12 bases of it. From the cysteine up to the phenylalanine, the CDR3 has a length of 15 residues. Only the CDR3 region is kept as DNA, spanning 45 bases read in frame from base 1.

Library prep was done by 5' RACE. The second PCR ran for roughly 6 to 11 cycles and used a J-beta primer mix along with a sample-barcoded 5' primer. A template-switch 5' adaptor carrying 12 random nucleotides introduced a unique molecular identifier onto each TCR beta cDNA molecule. At least 3 million CDR3-containing paired-end reads were obtained from each sample. First-strand cDNA was synthesized from all RNA with the Mint cDNA synthesis kit, primed by a TRBC-specific oligonucleotide. All cDNA was treated with uracil-DNA glycosylase and then went through a first 18-cycle PCR with the universal primers M1SS and BC2_uni_R. As for the authors' bioinformatics: For normalization, 1 million high-quality reads were randomly selected from each sample, with every read carrying a distinct molecular identifier. Instead of being binned into consensus sequences, reads that shared molecular identifiers were thrown out. CDR3 identification, clonotype clustering and error correction used MiTCR with a Q25 quality threshold and the strictest error-elimination algorithm. A nonparametric unseen species model with Euler transformation was used to estimate a lower bound on total TCR beta diversity. The public sequencing data were trimmed at Q25 with fastp and processed into clonotypes with MiXCR by TCRdb, which kept only in-frame beta chains. One record per CDR3 amino acid sequence lists the most common genes and DNA. These V and J calls originate from TCRdb's pipeline instead of the authors' own analysis. For this sample the table gives over 1,500,000 distinct CDR3 sequences, of which about 39% were detected only once. Around 23% of the sample comes from the top ten.

Overall results and qualifications from the work: Bulk unsorted PBMC profiling prevented conclusive comparison of naive and antigen-experienced compartments. Observed TCR beta diversity per million T cells fell roughly linearly with age, and a significant reduction was already apparent by age approximately 40. Because donor CMV infection status was unknown, age-related changes in expanded clonotypes were potentially confounded. Compared with the aged group, the long-lived group had more naive CD4+ T cells, fewer expanded clones and increased TCR diversity, suggesting age selection. Total diversity estimates from one million sequenced T cells were considered lower bounds and underestimates. There was a strong correlation between observed TCR beta diversity and the percentage of naive T cells measured by flow cytometry.

Recombination connected TRBV29-1 to TRBJ1-2, and TRBD1 matches 8 of the central bases. The source of this sequence is a human donor in good health. The sequenced sample consisted of blood. The DNA sequence is as follows: TGCAGCGCCTTCGGGGGACAGGAAAACAACTATGGCTACACCTTC. The encoded protein is CSAFGGQENNYGYTF.